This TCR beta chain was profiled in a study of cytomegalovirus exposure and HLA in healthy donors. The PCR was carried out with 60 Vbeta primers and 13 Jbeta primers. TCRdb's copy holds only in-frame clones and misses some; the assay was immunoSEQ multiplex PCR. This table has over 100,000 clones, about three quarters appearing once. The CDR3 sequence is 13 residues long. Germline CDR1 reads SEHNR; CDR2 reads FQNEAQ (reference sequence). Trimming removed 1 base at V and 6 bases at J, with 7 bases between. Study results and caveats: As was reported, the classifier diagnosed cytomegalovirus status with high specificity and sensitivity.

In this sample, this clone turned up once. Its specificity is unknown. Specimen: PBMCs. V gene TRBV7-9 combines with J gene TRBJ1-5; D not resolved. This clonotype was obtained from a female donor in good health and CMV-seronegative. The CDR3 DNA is TGTGCCAGCAGCTTAGGGTTCGGTCAGCCCCAGCATTTT. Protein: CASSLGFGQPQHF. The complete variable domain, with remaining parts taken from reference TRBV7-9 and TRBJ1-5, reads DTGVSQNPRHKITKRGQNVTFRCDPISEHNRLYWYRQTLGQGPEFLTYFQNEAQLEKSRLLSDRFSAERPKGSFSTLEIQRTEQGDSAMYLCASSLGFGQPQHFGDGTRLSIL.